These 24 T cell receptor beta chains were sequenced from one sample in a study of neurological immune-mediated disorders. TCRdb recomputed calls from the 5' RACE reads with MiXCR, one row per CDR3 protein. Of fewer than 85,000 distinct CDR3 sequences detected, 5% to 6% appear once; the ten largest clones hold around 2.3%. Sequencing was carried out using PBMCs. The source is a woman in her 30s with multiple sclerosis.

There are many counts of this clonotype. The V call is TRBV5-1, the J call TRBJ1-1; D might be TRBD1 (5 bases). Germline CDR1 and CDR2: SGHRS and YFSETQ. V lost 4 bases to trimming and J lost 5 bases, with 15 bases between them. This CDR3 has 14 residues. The CDR3 DNA is TGCGCCAGCAGCCCGGTCGGGGGTTATACTGAAGCTTTCTTT. This gives the protein CASSPVGGYTEAFF.

The rearrangement uses TRBV30 and TRBJ2-7; D is perhaps TRBD2 (6 bases). The V end lost 1 base, the J end lost 0 bases, and 10 bases lay between the germline ends. This CDR3 has 14 amino acids. Germline V gene lookup returns CDR1 GTSNPN and CDR2 SVGIG (reference sequence). The CDR3 sequence is CAWSDAGSSYEQYF. The CDR3 DNA reads TGTGCCTGGAGTGACGCGGGAAGCTCCTACGAGCAGTACTTC.

This clonotype was seen repeatedly, ten times or more. CDR3 amino acids: CSARVGTSGRKGPNEQFF. CDR3 bases: TGCAGTGCTAGAGTCGGGACTAGCGGGAGGAAGGGCCCCAATGAGCAGTTCTTC. The V gene is TRBV20-1, the J gene TRBJ2-1; TRBD2 matches at 15 bases. This CDR3 comprises 18 residues. The V gene end was trimmed by 1 base and the J gene end by 6 bases; junction bases not matched to a gene: 10. Per germline, CDR1 DFQATT and CDR2 SNEGSKA (reference sequence).

Details on this clonotype: Given a much more abundant clone one base away, this may be a read error. The chain uses TRBV5-1 and TRBJ2-3; TRBD2 matches 9 bases. This CDR3 has 16 residues. The V and J ends lost 4 bases and 5 bases, in that order; junction bases with no gene match: 11. Per germline, CDR1 SGHRS and CDR2 YFSETQ. The CDR3 region has the DNA TGCGCCAGCAGCACACACCTAGCGGGAATCAAAGATACGCAGTATTTT. Translating gives CASSTHLAGIKDTQYF. Combining the CDR3 with reference TRBV5-1 and TRBJ2-3 gives the whole variable domain KAGVTQTPRYLIKTRGQQVTLSCSPISGHRSVSWYQQTPGQGLQFLFEYFSETQRNKGNFPGRFSGRQFSNSRSEMNVSTLELGDSALYLCASSTHLAGIKDTQYFGPGTRLTVL.

This clonotype was found many times. This clone may be a read error of a much larger clone one base away. The chain joins TRBV10-2 to TRBJ2-7; no reliable D call. Trimming left V 3 bases short and J 7 bases short, with 10 bases between. This CDR3 has 12 residues. Germline CDR1 reads WSHSY; CDR2 reads SAAADI. CDR3 nucleotides: TGCGCCAGCAGTGAAATTTCGGAAGAGCAGTACTTC. Its translation: CASSEISEEQYF.

This clonotype was recorded many times. V is TRBV20-1 and J is TRBJ2-1; TRBD2 aligns across 15 bases. The CDR3 is 17 residues long. Per the germline V gene, CDR1 is DFQATT and CDR2 is SNEGSKA (reference sequence). V gave up 1 base and J gave up 6 bases; unmatched junction bases: 7. The CDR3 DNA reads TGCAGTGCTAGAGTCCGGACTAGCGGGGGGGCCCTCAATGAGCAGTTCTTC. It is translated as CSARVRTSGGALNEQFF.

This clonotype was observed at least ten times. The chain employs TRBV5-1 and TRBJ2-2; D is perhaps TRBD1 or TRBD2 (6 bases each). Trimming shortened V by 2 bases and J by 8 bases, and 13 bases separated the two germline ends. Per the germline V gene, CDR1 is SGHRS and CDR2 is YFSETQ. This CDR3 spans 14 amino acids. CDR3 sequence reads: CASSFDGGPGELFF. CDR3 nucleotides: TGCGCCAGCAGCTTCGATGGGGGGCCGGGGGAGCTGTTTTTT. Complete variable domain (other parts from reference TRBV5-1 and TRBJ2-2): KAGVTQTPRYLIKTRGQQVTLSCSPISGHRSVSWYQQTPGQGLQFLFEYFSETQRNKGNFPGRFSGRQFSNSRSEMNVSTLELGDSALYLCASSFDGGPGELFFGEGSRLTVL.

The chain recombines TRBV28 with TRBJ1-1; the match to TRBD1 covers 7 bases. The V gene end was trimmed by 7 bases and the J gene end by 2 bases; junction bases not matched to a gene: 10. This CDR3 spans 15 amino acids. CDR1 MDHEN and CDR2 SYDVKM come from the germline V gene. The CDR3 is CASNPPTGDNTEAFF. The CDR3 nucleotides are TGTGCCAGCAACCCTCCCACAGGGGACAACACTGAAGCTTTCTTT.

This clonotype appeared a few times. A much larger clone differs from this one at a single base, so this may be a read error. The CDR3 spells CDSRATDTQYF. CDR3 bases: TGCGACAGCAGGGCCACAGATACGCAGTATTTT. The chain uses TRBV5-1 and TRBJ2-3; D might be TRBD1 (5 bases). The CDR3 loop spans 11 amino acids. Germline CDR1 and CDR2: SGHRS and YFSETQ.

This clonotype has a handful of counts. The rearrangement uses TRBV29-1 and TRBJ2-3; 11 bases align to TRBD1. This CDR3 spans 15 amino acids. From germline, CDR1 is SQVTM and CDR2 ANQGSEA. The ends lost 3 bases at V and 2 bases at J; junction bases unmatched: 4. The CDR3 region is CSVDGQGATTDTQYF. The CDR3 nucleotides read TGCAGCGTTGACGGACAGGGGGCGACCACAGATACGCAGTATTTT.

This clonotype turned up a few times. The chain recombines TRBV11-2 with TRBJ2-1; a weak D match, TRBD2 (5 bases). Deletions cut 0 bases from V and 4 bases from J, with 10 bases between. The CDR3 is made up of 15 amino acids. Germline assignment: CDR1 SGHAT and CDR2 FQNNGV. CDR3 in amino acids: CASSLERVSYNEQFF. The CDR3 nucleotides are TGTGCCAGCAGCTTAGAGCGGGTCTCTTACAATGAGCAGTTCTTC.

This clonotype was counted many times. The chain is built from TRBV20-1 and TRBJ2-1; 13 nucleotides agree with TRBD2. Trimming took 0 bases from V and 9 from J; bases not matched to a gene: 5. Germline CDR1 DFQATT, CDR2 SNEGSKA (reference sequence). The CDR3 runs 15 residues. The CDR3 here is CSARDQTSGGGEQFF. The CDR3 coding sequence is TGCAGTGCTAGAGATCAAACTAGCGGGGGGGGTGAGCAGTTCTTC.

This chain joins TRBV10-1 and TRBJ2-3, with TRBD2 matching 10 bases. Germline CDR1 reads WNHNN; CDR2 reads SYGVQD (reference sequence). The junction had 4 bases not matched to a gene; V was cut back by 4 bases and J by 6 bases. The CDR3 extends over 14 amino acids. For the CDR3, the DNA is TGCGCCAGCAGTGGACTAGCGGGTGGGGATACGCAGTATTTT. As protein: CASSGLAGGDTQYF.

The sample holds many counts of this clonotype. This sequence joins TRBV10-3 and TRBJ1-1, with TRBD1 identical over 9 bases. Germline-derived CDR1 and CDR2 are ENHRY and SYGVKD. This CDR3 contains 14 residues. J gave up 4 bases and V 1 base, and 1 base lay outside the gene matches. CDR3 in amino acids: CAISEWGQGTEAFF. The CDR3 coding sequence is TGTGCCATCAGTGAGTGGGGACAGGGCACTGAAGCTTTCTTT.

This clonotype was picked up many times. V gene TRBV7-6 combines with J gene TRBJ1-3; 8 positions agree with TRBD1. J gave up 6 bases and V 4 bases, and 2 bases lay outside the gene matches. Germline CDR1 SGHVS, CDR2 FNYEAQ. The CDR3 loop spans 13 amino acids. The CDR3 nucleotides are TGTGCCAGCAGCTCACAGGGGGAAAACACCATATATTTT. This gives the protein CASSSQGENTIYF.

This clonotype was recorded at least ten times. This chain links TRBV20-1 with TRBJ2-3; TRBD1 is a possible D gene (6 bases). This CDR3 spans 14 amino acids. Germline CDR1 DFQATT, CDR2 SNEGSKA (reference sequence). V was pared by 6 bases and J by 5 bases, with 18 bases between. CDR3 in amino acids: CSAVDSRRIDTQYF. The CDR3 bases are TGCAGTGCCGTGGACAGCCGGAGAATAGATACGCAGTATTTT.

This clonotype has just a few counts. The chain employs TRBV20-1 and TRBJ2-1, with 7 bases fitting TRBD2. V dropped 3 bases and J dropped 6; count of bases not matched to a gene: 11. This CDR3 has 15 residues. Germline V CDR1 and CDR2: DFQATT, SNEGSKA (reference sequence). Here the CDR3 reads CSARRGSVEANEQFF. CDR3 DNA: TGCAGTGCTAGGCGCGGGAGCGTTGAAGCCAATGAGCAGTTCTTC.

The chain joins TRBV4-1 to TRBJ1-2; 8 positions agree with TRBD1. V lost 0 bases, J lost 0 bases, and 3 bases stayed unmatched. Germline loops: CDR1 MGHRA, CDR2 YSYEKL. This CDR3 has 16 residues. CDR3 protein: CASSQEPQGANYGYTF. CDR3 nucleotide sequence: TGCGCCAGCAGCCAAGAACCACAGGGGGCTAACTATGGCTACACCTTC.

This clonotype was seen repeatedly, ten times or more. The rearrangement links TRBV12-3 or TRBV12-4 to TRBJ1-1; D is uncertain. This CDR3 has 13 amino acids. The V end lost 7 bases, the J end lost 4 bases, and 13 bases lay between the germline ends. CDR3 protein: CASTYQLGTEAFF. The CDR3 DNA sequence: TGTGCCAGCACCTATCAACTAGGCACTGAAGCTTTCTTT.

This clonotype was counted ten times or more. The rearrangement links TRBV7-6 to TRBJ2-3; D might be TRBD2 (5 bases). The ends were cut back, 0 bases at V and 7 bases at J, with 8 bases in the middle. CDR3 size: 13 residues. Germline V gives CDR1 SGHVS, CDR2 FNYEAQ. This CDR3 reads CASSLARANTQYF. The CDR3 nucleotides are TGTGCCAGCAGCTTAGCGCGGGCAAATACGCAGTATTTT. The full variable domain, completed using reference TRBV7-6 and TRBJ2-3, is GAGVSQSPRYKVTKRGQDVALRCDPISGHVSLYWYRQALGQGPEFLTYFNYEAQQDKSGLPNDRFSAERPEGSISTLTIQRTEQRDSAMYRCASSLARANTQYFGPGTRLTVL.

This clonotype was counted many times. The chain combines TRBV19 with TRBJ2-2; D could derive from TRBD1 or TRBD2 (5 bases each). Deletions cut 2 bases from V and 6 bases from J, with 13 bases between. The CDR3 spans 15 residues. The germline V gene encodes CDR1 LNHDA and CDR2 SQIVND (reference sequence). The CDR3 reads CASSISALGPGELFF. The DNA of the CDR3 is TGTGCCAGTAGTATATCTGCTCTGGGACCCGGGGAGCTGTTTTTT.

This clonotype was counted many times. This chain connects TRBV20-1 to TRBJ1-3; 11 nucleotides match TRBD1. Trimming cost V 4 bases and J 3 bases; bases outside gene matches: 8. CDR3 length: 16 residues. Germline assignment: CDR1 DFQATT and CDR2 SNEGSKA (reference sequence). The CDR3 here is CSATYPGTGGGNTIYF. The CDR3 DNA follows: TGCAGTGCTACCTATCCCGGGACAGGGGGTGGAAACACCATATATTTT.

This clonotype was counted a few times. The chain carries TRBV7-8 and TRBJ2-5, with D possibly matching TRBD1 (5 bases). Trimming took off 5 bases at V and 5 bases at J, with 21 bases between the two ends. Germline V gene sequence: CDR1 SGHVS, CDR2 FQNEAQ. The CDR3 is made up of 16 amino acids. CDR3 coding DNA: TGTGCCAGCAGCCGCGCCTTCAGGGAACTAAGGGAGACCCAGTACTTC. Protein product: CASSRAFRELRETQYF.

This clonotype was observed at least ten times. The chain has TRBV12-3 or TRBV12-4 and TRBJ2-3, with TRBD2 matching over 9 bases. This CDR3 spans 15 amino acids. After removal of 2 bases from V and 6 bases from J, the junction contained 6 bases not matched to a gene. The CDR3 nucleotides are TGTGCCAGCAGTTTACGGCGGGGGGGTTCGGATACGCAGTATTTT. Its translation: CASSLRRGGSDTQYF.